The 14 T cell receptor beta chains reported below all come from one sample, sequenced in a study of cytomegalovirus exposure and HLA in healthy donors. Use of 60 Vbeta and 13 Jbeta primers characterized the PCR. Profiling relied on immunoSEQ multiplex PCR, and the TCRdb table lists in-frame clones only, not all of them. In the table there are 100,000 or so clones, 82% of which are singletons. The specimen sequenced was PBMCs. Every receptor here comes from a man aged 30 to 45 in good health and CMV-seropositive.

The chain uses TRBV4-3 and TRBJ1-1; 10 bases align to TRBD1. From germline, CDR1 is LGHNA and CDR2 YSLEER. This CDR3 is built from 14 residues. The J segment lost 5 bases and the V segment lost 4 bases, leaving 4 bases of the junction unmatched. In DNA form, the CDR3 reads TGCGCCAGCAGCCCGGACAGGGGGTGGACTGAAGCTTTCTTT. It is translated as CASSPDRGWTEAFF.

The rearrangement uses TRBV14 and TRBJ1-1; no reliable D call. The length of the CDR3 is 15 residues. Deletions cut 0 bases from V and 1 base from J, with 9 bases between. CDR1 and CDR2 from the germline V gene are SGHDN and FVKESK. CDR3 nucleotide sequence: TGTGCCAGCAGCCAAGATTGGCCGGGGAACACTGAAGCTTTCTTT. Translation: CASSQDWPGNTEAFF.

This chain joins TRBV18 and TRBJ2-7, with TRBD2 as a possible D gene (6 bases). The germline V gene encodes CDR1 KGHSH and CDR2 LQKENI. The CDR3 consists of 17 residues. The V end lost 2 bases, the J end lost 3 bases, and 20 bases lay between the germline ends. The CDR3 loop is CASSPSGSRDLDYEQYF. For the CDR3, the DNA is TGTGCCAGCTCACCATCCGGGAGCAGGGACCTCGACTACGAGCAGTACTTC. The full variable domain, its missing parts supplied by reference TRBV18 and TRBJ2-7, is NAGVMQNPRHLVRRRGQEARLRCSPMKGHSHVYWYRQLPEEGLKFMVYLQKENIIDESGMPKERFSAEFPKEGPSILRIQQVVRGDSAAYFCASSPSGSRDLDYEQYFGPGTRLTVT.

This chain links TRBV7-9 with TRBJ2-5; D is possibly TRBD1 (5 bases). Germline CDR1 is SEHNR and CDR2 is FQNEAQ (reference sequence). The CDR3 sequence is 15 residues long. V lost 1 base and J 2 bases, leaving 11 bases between the germline ends. CDR3 bases: TGTGCCAGCAGCTTAGAAGGCAGGGTTCAAGAGACCCAGTACTTC. It encodes CASSLEGRVQETQYF.

This clone was seen once. The rearrangement joins TRBV6-1 to TRBJ1-5, with TRBD1 matching over 8 bases. The junction had 7 bases not matched to a gene; V was cut back by 3 bases and J by 9 bases. Germline CDR1 is MNHNS and CDR2 is SASEGT. This CDR3 has 14 residues. The CDR3 protein is CASSDRQGHSPQHF. DNA for the CDR3: TGTGCCAGCAGTGACCGACAGGGGCATTCGCCCCAGCATTTT.

The chain carries TRBV28 and TRBJ1-5; D call uncertain. Germline V gene lookup returns CDR1 MDHEN and CDR2 SYDVKM. The CDR3 spans 16 residues. V was clipped by 2 bases and J by 3 bases, with 14 bases between them. The CDR3 loop reads CASSLEAEPPNQPQHF. CDR3 bases: TGTGCCAGCAGTTTAGAGGCAGAACCGCCCAATCAGCCCCAGCATTTT.

This clone was seen once. V gene TRBV28 combines with J gene TRBJ2-7; 10 bases fit TRBD2. The CDR3 totals 16 residues. The J segment lost 0 bases and the V segment lost 8 bases, leaving 10 bases of the junction unmatched. Per germline, CDR1 MDHEN and CDR2 SYDVKM. The CDR3 loop reads CASLLSGTSASYEQYF. DNA of the CDR3: TGTGCCAGCTTATTGTCCGGGACTAGCGCCTCCTACGAGCAGTACTTC.

V gene TRBV5-1 combines with J gene TRBJ1-4; D is ambiguous. This CDR3 contains 15 residues. With 0 bases removed from V and 5 bases from J, the gap between germline ends came to 11 bases. Germline-derived CDR1 and CDR2 are SGHRS and YFSETQ. The CDR3 is CASSLARTQNEKLFF. For the CDR3, the DNA is TGCGCCAGCAGCTTGGCCAGAACCCAAAATGAAAAACTGTTTTTT.

The chain joins TRBV2 to TRBJ1-1; D is unclear. The germline V and J ends were trimmed by 1 base and 11 bases, with 14 bases remaining between them. This CDR3 contains 13 residues. From germline, CDR1 is SNHLY and CDR2 FYNNEI. CDR3 in DNA: TGTGCCAGCAGTGAAGGGTCGGGTTCGTTTGCTTTCTTT. Its translation is CASSEGSGSFAFF.

J is TRBJ2-2 and V is TRBV9; 8 bases are shared with TRBD1. The germline V gene encodes CDR1 SGDLS and CDR2 YYNGEE. The CDR3 extends over 15 amino acids. J was trimmed by 7 bases and V by 3 bases; bases with no gene match: 8. CDR3 bases: TGTGCCAGCAGCGACACAGGACAGGGCATCGGGGAGCTGTTTTTT. The encoded protein is CASSDTGQGIGELFF.

The chain links TRBV29-1 to TRBJ2-1, with D unclear. CDR3 length: 12 amino acids. CDR1 SQVTM and CDR2 ANQGSEA come from the germline V gene. Trimming cost V 4 bases and J 3 bases, with 7 bases left between them. The DNA of the CDR3 is TGCAGCGTTGGACAAGTCTACAATGAGCAGTTCTTC. This translates into CSVGQVYNEQFF.

This clone was observed a single time. The CDR3 nucleotides read TGTGCCTGGAGTGTACAGGACAGGATCAATCAGCCCCAGCATTTT. The encoded protein is CAWSVQDRINQPQHF. The chain carries TRBV30 and TRBJ1-5, with 7 nucleotides matching TRBD1. CDR3 size: 15 residues. J gave up 3 bases and V 0 bases, and 5 bases lay outside the gene matches. CDR1 is GTSNPN and CDR2 is SVGIG in the germline V gene (reference sequence). The full variable domain, completed using reference TRBV30 and TRBJ1-5, is SQTIHQWPATLVQPVGSPLSLECTVEGTSNPNLYWYRQAAGRGLQLLFYSVGIGQISSEVPQNLSASRPQDRQFILSSKKLLLSDSGFYLCAWSVQDRINQPQHFGDGTRLSIL.

V is TRBV25-1 and J is TRBJ1-5, with 7 bases aligning to TRBD1. This CDR3 is built from 13 residues. Germline V lookup: CDR1 MGHDK, CDR2 SYGVNS. Trimming removed 7 bases from V and 2 bases from J; junction bases left unmatched: 2. The CDR3 loop is CASMGTGNQPQHF. The CDR3 nucleotides read TGTGCCAGCATGGGGACAGGCAATCAGCCCCAGCATTTT.

The rearrangement links TRBV28 to TRBJ1-1, with 10 positions matching TRBD1. Germline lookup yields CDR1 MDHEN and CDR2 SYDVKM. V dropped 4 bases and J dropped 8; count of bases not matched to a gene: 7. The length of the CDR3 is 14 residues. The CDR3 region has the DNA TGTGCCAGCAGTTCCATTGACAGGGGGCTAGAAGCTTTCTTT. This encodes CASSSIDRGLEAFF.